Detailed here is one T cell receptor beta chain. No antigen is known for it. The data originate from a study of T cell repertoires in cytomegalovirus infection. On the study more broadly: A matching HLA type, together with CMV infection, was signaled by public TCR beta signatures. Study-wide results and limits: Identification of carriers of CMV plus the relevant HLA was achieved through cumulative public TCR beta family frequency. Clonotype analysis showed dominance of the ex vivo response by HLA-C-restricted CMV-specific TCR beta clonotypes.

TCRdb ran MiXCR on the reads and lists one entry per CDR3 protein. The sample has about 830,000 distinct CDR3 sequences; 32% are singletons. Germline V gives CDR1 MNHEY, CDR2 SMNVEV (reference sequence). The V end was cut by 3 bases, the J end by 1 base, with 9 bases between. This CDR3 has 14 amino acids. The receptor was derived from a human donor in good health (CMV status not recorded). Some clones in this sample may be carry-over from other donors' samples. The sequenced sample was cultured CD8+ T cells from PBMCs, obtained from culture after CMV antigen stimulation. The chain employs TRBV27 and TRBJ2-5, with D perhaps TRBD2 (6 bases). As DNA, the CDR3 is TGTGCCAGCAGTTTTGGACTAAGCCAAGAGACCCAGTACTTC. Protein sequence: CASSFGLSQETQYF.